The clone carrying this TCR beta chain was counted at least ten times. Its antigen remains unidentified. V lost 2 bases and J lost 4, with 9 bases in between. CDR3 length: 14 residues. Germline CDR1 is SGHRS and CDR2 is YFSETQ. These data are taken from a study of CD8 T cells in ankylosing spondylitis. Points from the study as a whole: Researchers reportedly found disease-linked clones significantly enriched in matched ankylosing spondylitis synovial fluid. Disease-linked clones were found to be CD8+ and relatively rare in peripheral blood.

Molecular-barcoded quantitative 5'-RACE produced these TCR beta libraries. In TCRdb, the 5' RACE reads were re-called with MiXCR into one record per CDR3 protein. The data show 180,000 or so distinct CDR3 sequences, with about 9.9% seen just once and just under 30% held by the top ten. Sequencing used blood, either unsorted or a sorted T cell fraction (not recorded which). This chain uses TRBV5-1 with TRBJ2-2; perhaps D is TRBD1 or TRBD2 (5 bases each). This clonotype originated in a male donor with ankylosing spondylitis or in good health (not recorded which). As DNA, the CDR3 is TGCGCCAGCAGCTTTATTGGGGGCACCGGGGAGCTGTTTTTT. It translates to CASSFIGGTGELFF.